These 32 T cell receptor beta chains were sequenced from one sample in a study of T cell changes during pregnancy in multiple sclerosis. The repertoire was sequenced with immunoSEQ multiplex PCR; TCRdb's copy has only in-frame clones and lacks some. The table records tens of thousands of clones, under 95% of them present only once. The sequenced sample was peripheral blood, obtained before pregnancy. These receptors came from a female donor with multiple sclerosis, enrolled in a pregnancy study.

CDR3 loop: CASSLNAAGYEQYF. The CDR3 DNA reads as TGTGCCAGCAGCTTGAATGCTGCGGGCTACGAGCAGTACTTC. The genes are TRBV7-2 and TRBJ2-7, with TRBD2 as a possible D gene (5 bases). The CDR3 is made up of 14 amino acids. The V and J ends lost 3 bases and 3 bases respectively, with 12 bases between them. Per germline, CDR1 SGHTA and CDR2 FQGNSA.

CDR3 sequence (DNA): TGTGCCAGTAGACGGAGCAACACTGAAGCTTTCTTT. Encoded protein: CASRRSNTEAFF. This chain links TRBV19 with TRBJ1-1; the D is unclear. There are 12 residues in the CDR3. The V gene lost 6 bases and the J gene lost 2 bases, with 7 bases spanning the gap. CDR1 is LNHDA, CDR2 SQIVND, per germline (reference sequence). The whole variable domain, remainder taken from reference TRBV19 and TRBJ1-1, is DGGITQSPKYLFRKEGQNVTLSCEQNLNHDAMYWYRQDPGQGLRLIYYSQIVNDFQKGDIAEGYSVSREKKESFPLTVTSAQKNPTAFYLCASRRSNTEAFFGQGTRLTVV.

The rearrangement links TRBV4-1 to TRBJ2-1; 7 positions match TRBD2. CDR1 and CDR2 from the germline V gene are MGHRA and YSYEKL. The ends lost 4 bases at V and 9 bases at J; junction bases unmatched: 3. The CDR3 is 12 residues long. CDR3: CASSRGEGEQFF. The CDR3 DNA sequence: TGCGCCAGCAGCCGGGGGGAGGGTGAGCAGTTCTTC.

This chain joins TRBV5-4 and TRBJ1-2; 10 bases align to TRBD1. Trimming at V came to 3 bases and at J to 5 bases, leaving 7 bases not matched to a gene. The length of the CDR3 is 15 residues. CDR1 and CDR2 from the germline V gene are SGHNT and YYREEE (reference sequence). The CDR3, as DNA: TGTGCCAGCAGCTGGGGACAGGGGCCTTCTTATGGCTACACCTTC. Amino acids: CASSWGQGPSYGYTF.

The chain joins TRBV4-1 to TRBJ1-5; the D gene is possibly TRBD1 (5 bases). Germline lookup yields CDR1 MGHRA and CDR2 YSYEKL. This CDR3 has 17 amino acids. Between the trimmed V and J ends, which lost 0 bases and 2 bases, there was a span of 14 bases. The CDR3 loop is CASSQEPGLLGNQPQHF. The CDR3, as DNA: TGCGCCAGCAGCCAAGAGCCAGGGTTGTTAGGCAATCAGCCCCAGCATTTT.

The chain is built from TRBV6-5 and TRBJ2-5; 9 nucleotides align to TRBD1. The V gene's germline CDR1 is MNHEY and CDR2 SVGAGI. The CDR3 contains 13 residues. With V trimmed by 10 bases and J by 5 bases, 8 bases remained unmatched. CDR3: CAIRQGGSETQYF. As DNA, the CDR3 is TGTGCCATCCGACAGGGGGGGTCGGAGACCCAGTACTTC.

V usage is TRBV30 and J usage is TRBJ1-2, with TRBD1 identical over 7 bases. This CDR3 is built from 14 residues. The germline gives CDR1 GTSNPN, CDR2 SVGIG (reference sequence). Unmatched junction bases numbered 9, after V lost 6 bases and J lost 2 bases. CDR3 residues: CACSSGTVNYGYTF. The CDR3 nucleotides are TGTGCCTGCTCTTCCGGGACAGTGAACTATGGCTACACCTTC.

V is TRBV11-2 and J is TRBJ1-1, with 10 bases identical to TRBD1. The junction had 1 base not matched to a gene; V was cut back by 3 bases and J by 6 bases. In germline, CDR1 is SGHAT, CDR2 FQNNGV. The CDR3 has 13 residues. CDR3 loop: CASSFGQGAEAFF. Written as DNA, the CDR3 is TGTGCCAGCAGCTTCGGACAGGGGGCTGAAGCTTTCTTT. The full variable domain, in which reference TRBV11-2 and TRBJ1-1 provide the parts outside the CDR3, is EAGVAQSPRYKIIEKRQSVAFWCNPISGHATLYWYQQILGQGPKLLIQFQNNGVVDDSQLPKDRFSAERLKGVDSTLKIQPAKLEDSAVYLCASSFGQGAEAFFGQGTRLTVV.

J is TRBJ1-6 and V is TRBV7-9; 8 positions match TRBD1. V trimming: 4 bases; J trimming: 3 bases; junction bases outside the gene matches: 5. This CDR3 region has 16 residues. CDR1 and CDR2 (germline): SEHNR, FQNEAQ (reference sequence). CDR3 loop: CASSSSDRVYNSPLHF. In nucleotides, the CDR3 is TGTGCCAGCAGCTCCTCGGACAGGGTCTATAATTCACCCCTCCACTTT.

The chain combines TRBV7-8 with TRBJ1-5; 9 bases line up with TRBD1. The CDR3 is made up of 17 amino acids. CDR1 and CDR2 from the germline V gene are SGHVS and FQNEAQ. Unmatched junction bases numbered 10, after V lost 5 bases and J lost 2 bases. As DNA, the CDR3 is TGTGCCAGCAGCCGAACCGGGACAGGGTTTCGCAATCAGCCCCAGCATTTT. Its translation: CASSRTGTGFRNQPQHF. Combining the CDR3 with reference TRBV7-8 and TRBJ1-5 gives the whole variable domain GAGVSQSPRYKVAKRGQDVALRCDPISGHVSLFWYQQALGQGPEFLTYFQNEAQLDKSGLPSDRFFAERPEGSVSTLKIQRTQQEDSAVYLCASSRTGTGFRNQPQHFGDGTRLSIL.

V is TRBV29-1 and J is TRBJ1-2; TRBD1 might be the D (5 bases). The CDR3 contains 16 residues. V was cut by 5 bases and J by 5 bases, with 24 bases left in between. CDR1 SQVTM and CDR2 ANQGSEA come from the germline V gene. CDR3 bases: TGCAGCGTTCGTTGGACAAGCCACAAGGAACTTTATGGCTACACCTTC. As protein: CSVRWTSHKELYGYTF.

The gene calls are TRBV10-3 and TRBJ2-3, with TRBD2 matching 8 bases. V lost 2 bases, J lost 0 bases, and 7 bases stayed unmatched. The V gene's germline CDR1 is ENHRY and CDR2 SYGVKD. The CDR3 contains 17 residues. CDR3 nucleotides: TGTGCCATCAGTGAGGTAGCGGGGCGAACTAGCACAGATACGCAGTATTTT. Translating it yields CAISEVAGRTSTDTQYF.

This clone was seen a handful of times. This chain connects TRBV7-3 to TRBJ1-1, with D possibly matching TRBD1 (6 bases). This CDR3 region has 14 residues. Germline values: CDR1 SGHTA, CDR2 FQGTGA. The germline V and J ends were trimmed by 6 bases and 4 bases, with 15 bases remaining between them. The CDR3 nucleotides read TGTGCCAGCAGTTCTACAGGGCCGGGCACTGAAGCTTTCTTT. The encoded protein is CASSSTGPGTEAFF.

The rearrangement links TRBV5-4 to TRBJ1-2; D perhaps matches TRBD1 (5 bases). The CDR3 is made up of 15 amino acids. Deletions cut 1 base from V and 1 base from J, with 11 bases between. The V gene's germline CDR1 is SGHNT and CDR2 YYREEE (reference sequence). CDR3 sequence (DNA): TGTGCCAGCAGCTTGCCCAGGGAAATTAACTATGGCTACACCTTC. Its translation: CASSLPREINYGYTF.

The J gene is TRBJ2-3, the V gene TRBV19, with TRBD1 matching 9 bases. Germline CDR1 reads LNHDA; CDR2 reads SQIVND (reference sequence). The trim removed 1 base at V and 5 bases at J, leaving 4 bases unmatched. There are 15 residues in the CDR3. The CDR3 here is CASSIAQGAEDTQYF. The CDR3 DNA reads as TGTGCCAGTAGTATAGCACAGGGGGCGGAAGATACGCAGTATTTT.

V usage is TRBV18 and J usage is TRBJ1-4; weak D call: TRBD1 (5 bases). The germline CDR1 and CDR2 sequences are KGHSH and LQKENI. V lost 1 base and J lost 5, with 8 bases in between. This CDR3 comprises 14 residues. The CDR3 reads CASSPRQINEKLFF. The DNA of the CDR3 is TGTGCCAGCTCACCACGACAGATAAATGAAAAACTGTTTTTT.

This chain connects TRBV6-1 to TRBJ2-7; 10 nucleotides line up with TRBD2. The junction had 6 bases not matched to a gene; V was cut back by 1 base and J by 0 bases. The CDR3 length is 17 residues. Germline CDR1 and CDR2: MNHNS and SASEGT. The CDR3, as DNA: TGTGCCAGCAGTGAAGTGGGGGGACTAGCGAGCTCCTACGAGCAGTACTTC. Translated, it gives CASSEVGGLASSYEQYF.

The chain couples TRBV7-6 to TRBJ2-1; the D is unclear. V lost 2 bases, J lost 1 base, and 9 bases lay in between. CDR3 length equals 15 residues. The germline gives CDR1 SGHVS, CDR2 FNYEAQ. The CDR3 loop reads CASSLTGGSYNEQFF. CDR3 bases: TGTGCCAGCAGCTTAACTGGTGGTTCCTACAATGAGCAGTTCTTC.

The CDR3 spells CASSLVLAGVQETQYF. DNA for the CDR3: TGTGCCAGCAGCTTAGTGTTAGCGGGGGTCCAAGAGACCCAGTACTTC. The chain has TRBV11-2 and TRBJ2-5, with 9 nucleotides matching TRBD2. Germline V gene data show CDR1 as SGHAT and CDR2 as FQNNGV. CDR3 length: 16 residues. With 1 base clipped from V and 1 base from J, the junction kept 4 bases outside the gene matches.

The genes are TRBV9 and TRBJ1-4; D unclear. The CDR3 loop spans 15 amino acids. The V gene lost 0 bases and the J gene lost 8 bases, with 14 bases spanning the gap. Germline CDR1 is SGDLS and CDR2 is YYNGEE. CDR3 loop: CASSVGGNFGEKLFF. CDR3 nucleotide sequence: TGTGCCAGCAGCGTAGGAGGTAATTTCGGGGAAAAACTGTTTTTT.

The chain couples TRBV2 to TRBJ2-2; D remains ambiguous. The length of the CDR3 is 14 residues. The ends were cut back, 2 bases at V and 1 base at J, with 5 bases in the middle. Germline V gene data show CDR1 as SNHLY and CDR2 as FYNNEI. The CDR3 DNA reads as TGTGCCAGCAGTGAACCCGGGAACACCGGGGAGCTGTTTTTT. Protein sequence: CASSEPGNTGELFF.

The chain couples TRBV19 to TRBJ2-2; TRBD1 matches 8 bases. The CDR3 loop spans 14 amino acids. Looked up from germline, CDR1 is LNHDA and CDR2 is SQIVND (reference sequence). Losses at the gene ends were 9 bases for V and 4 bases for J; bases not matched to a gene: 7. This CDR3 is CASLDRASTGELFF. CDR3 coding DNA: TGTGCCAGCTTGGACAGGGCCTCCACCGGGGAGCTGTTTTTT.

The DNA for the CDR3 is TGTGCTAGTGCCCGGGACAGGCCGGGCTACACCTTC. It codes for CASARDRPGYTF. The V call is TRBV12-5, the J call TRBJ1-2, with TRBD1 identical over 8 bases. J was trimmed by 8 bases and V by 7 bases; bases with no gene match: 6. Germline V gene sequence: CDR1 LGHNT, CDR2 FRNRAP. The CDR3 extends over 12 amino acids.

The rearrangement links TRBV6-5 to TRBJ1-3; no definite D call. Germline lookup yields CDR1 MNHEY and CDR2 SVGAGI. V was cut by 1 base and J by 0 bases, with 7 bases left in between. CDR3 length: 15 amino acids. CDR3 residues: CASSYLGSSGNTIYF. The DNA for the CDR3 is TGTGCCAGCAGTTACTTAGGGAGCTCTGGAAACACCATATATTTT.

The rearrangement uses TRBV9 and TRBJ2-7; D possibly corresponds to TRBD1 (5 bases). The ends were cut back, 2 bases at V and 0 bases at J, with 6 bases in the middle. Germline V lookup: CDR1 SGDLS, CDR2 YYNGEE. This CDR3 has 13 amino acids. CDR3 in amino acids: CASSVDSSYEQYF. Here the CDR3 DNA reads TGTGCCAGCAGCGTCGACAGCTCCTACGAGCAGTACTTC.

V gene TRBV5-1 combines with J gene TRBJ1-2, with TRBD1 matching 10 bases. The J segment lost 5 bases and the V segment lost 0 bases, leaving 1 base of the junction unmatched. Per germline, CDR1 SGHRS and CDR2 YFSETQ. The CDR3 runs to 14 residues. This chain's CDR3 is CASSLGQGAYGYTF. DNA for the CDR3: TGCGCCAGCAGCTTGGGACAGGGGGCTTATGGCTACACCTTC.

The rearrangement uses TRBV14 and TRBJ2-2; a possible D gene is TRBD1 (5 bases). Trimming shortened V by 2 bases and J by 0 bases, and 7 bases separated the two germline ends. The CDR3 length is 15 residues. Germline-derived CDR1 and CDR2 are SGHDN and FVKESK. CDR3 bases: TGTGCCAGCAGCCAACGACAGACGAACACCGGGGAGCTGTTTTTT. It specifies CASSQRQTNTGELFF.

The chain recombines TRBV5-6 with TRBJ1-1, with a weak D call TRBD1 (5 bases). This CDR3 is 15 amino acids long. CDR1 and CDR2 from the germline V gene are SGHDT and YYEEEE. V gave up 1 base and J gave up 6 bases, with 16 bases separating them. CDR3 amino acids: CASSLQDRWGAEAFF. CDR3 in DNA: TGTGCCAGCAGCTTGCAGGACCGTTGGGGCGCTGAAGCTTTCTTT.

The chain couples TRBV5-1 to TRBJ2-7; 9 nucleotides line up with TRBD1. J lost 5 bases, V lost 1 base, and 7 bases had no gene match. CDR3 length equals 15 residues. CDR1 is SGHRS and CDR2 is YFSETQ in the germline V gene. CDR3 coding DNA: TGCGCCAGCAGCTTGCCGGGACAGGGTTTGGACGAGCAGTACTTC. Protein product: CASSLPGQGLDEQYF. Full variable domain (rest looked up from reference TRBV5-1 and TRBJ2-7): KAGVTQTPRYLIKTRGQQVTLSCSPISGHRSVSWYQQTPGQGLQFLFEYFSETQRNKGNFPGRFSGRQFSNSRSEMNVSTLELGDSALYLCASSLPGQGLDEQYFGPGTRLTVT.

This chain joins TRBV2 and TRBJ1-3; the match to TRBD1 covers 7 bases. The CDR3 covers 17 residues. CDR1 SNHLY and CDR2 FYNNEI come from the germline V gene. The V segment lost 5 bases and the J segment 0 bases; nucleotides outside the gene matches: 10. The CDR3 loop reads CASSPSDRLSSGNTIYF. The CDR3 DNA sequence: TGTGCCAGCAGTCCTTCGGACAGGTTGAGCTCTGGAAACACCATATATTTT.

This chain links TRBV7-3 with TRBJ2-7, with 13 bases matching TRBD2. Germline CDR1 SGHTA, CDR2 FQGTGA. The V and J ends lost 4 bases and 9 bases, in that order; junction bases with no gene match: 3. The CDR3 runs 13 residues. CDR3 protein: CASSSGLAGRQYF. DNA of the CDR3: TGTGCCAGCAGCTCGGGACTAGCGGGGAGGCAGTACTTC. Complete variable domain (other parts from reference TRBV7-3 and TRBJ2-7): GAGVSQTPSNKVTEKGKYVELRCDPISGHTALYWYRQSLGQGPEFLIYFQGTGAADDSGLPNDRFFAVRPEGSVSTLKIQRTERGDSAVYLCASSSGLAGRQYFGPGTRLTVT.

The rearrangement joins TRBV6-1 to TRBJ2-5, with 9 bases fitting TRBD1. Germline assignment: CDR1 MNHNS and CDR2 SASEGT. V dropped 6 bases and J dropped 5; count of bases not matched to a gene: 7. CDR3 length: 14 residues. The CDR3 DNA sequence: TGTGCCAGCAGGAGGGACAGGGTCGGGGAGACCCAGTACTTC. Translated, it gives CASRRDRVGETQYF.